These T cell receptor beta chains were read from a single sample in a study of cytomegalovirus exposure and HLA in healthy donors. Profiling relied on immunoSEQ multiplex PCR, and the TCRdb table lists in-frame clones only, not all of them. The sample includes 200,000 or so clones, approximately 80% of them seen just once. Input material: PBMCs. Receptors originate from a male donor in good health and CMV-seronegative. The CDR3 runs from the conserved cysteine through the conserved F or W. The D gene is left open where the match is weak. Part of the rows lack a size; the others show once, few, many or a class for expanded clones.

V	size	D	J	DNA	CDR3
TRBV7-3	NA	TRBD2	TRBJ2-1	TGTGCCAGCAGCATCCTAGCGGGAGGATTCCTCAATGAGCAGTTCTTC	CASSILAGGFLNEQFF
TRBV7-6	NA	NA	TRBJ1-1	TGTGCCAGCAGCCCCGGCGGGAACACTGAAGCTTTCTTT	CASSPGGNTEAFF
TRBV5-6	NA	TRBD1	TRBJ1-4	TGTGCCAGCAGCTTGGAGGAGACAGGGGAGACTGAAAAACTGTTTTTT	CASSLEETGETEKLFF
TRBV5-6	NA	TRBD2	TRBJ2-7	TGTGCCAGCAGCGTTGGCCTAGCGGGAGCTGGCGAGCAGTACTTC	CASSVGLAGAGEQYF
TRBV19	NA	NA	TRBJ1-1	TGTGCCAGTAGCCTCGGCGGGACGAACACTGAAGCTTTCTTT	CASSLGGTNTEAFF
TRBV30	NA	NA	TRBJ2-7	TGTGCCTGGAGTGTCAGGGACGAGCAGTACTTC	CAWSVRDEQYF
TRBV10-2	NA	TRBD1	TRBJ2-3	TGCGCCAGCAGTGAGTCGGCGGGACAGGGGGCGAGAAATACGCAGTATTTT	CASSESAGQGARNTQYF
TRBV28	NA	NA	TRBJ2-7	TGTGCCAGCAGTTTATCAGGGTTGCGCGAGCAGTACTTC	CASSLSGLREQYF
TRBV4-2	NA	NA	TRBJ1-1	TGTGCCAGCAGCTTGTCCCTACAGGGTAGGAACACTGAAGCTTTCTTT	CASSLSLQGRNTEAFF
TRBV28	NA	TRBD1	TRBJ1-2	TGTGCCAGCAGTTTGATCCTATGGGACAGTATTAACTATGGCTACACCTTC	CASSLILWDSINYGYTF
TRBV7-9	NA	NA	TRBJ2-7	TGTGCCAGCAGCTCCGGACAGACCTACGAGCAGTACTTC	CASSSGQTYEQYF
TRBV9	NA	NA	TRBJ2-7	TGTGCCAGCAGCAACGGGACTGGCGGGTACGAGCAGTACTTC	CASSNGTGGYEQYF
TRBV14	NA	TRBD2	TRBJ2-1	TGTGCCAGCGTTCCGACTAGCGGGTTTTACAATGAGCAGTTCTTC	CASVPTSGFYNEQFF
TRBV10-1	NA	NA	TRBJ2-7	TGCGCCAGCAGTACGGACTCGTCCGCCTACGAGCAGTACTTC	CASSTDSSAYEQYF
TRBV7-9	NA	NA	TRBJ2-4	TGTGCCATCACCTCGACAGGGACTGACATTCAGTACTTC	CAITSTGTDIQYF
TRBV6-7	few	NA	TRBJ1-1	TGTGCCAGCAGTTTGCCTAGTGGAAACACTGAAGCTTTCTTT	CASSLPSGNTEAFF
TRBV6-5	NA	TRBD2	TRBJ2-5	TGTGCCAGCAGTTACTCAGCGGGGCAAGAGACCCAGTACTTC	CASSYSAGQETQYF
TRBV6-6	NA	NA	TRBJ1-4	TGTGCCAGCACGGAGACCCCCCAAAAACTGTTTTTT	CASTETPQKLFF
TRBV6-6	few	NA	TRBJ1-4	TGTGCCAGCAGTTACTCGACTGCAACTAATGAAAAACTGTTTTTT	CASSYSTATNEKLFF
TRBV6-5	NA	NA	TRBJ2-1	TGTGCCACCGGTAGAGGGAGGTACAATGAGCAGTTCTTC	CATGRGRYNEQFF
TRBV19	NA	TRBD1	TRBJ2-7	TGTGCCAGTAGTAAGGGACAGGGGAGCAACGAGCAGTACTTC	CASSKGQGSNEQYF
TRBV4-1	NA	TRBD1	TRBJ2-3	TGCGCCAGCAGCCAAGTTTCTTATGGCACAGGGGGGACAGATACGCAGTATTTT	CASSQVSYGTGGTDTQYF
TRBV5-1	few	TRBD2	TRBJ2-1	TGCGCCAGCAGCTTGGTCGGCGGGAGTAGGAATGAGCAGTTCTTC	CASSLVGGSRNEQFF
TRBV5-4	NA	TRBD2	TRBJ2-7	TGTGCCAGCAGCTTTCGCGCTGGCGGGAGGGGCGAGCAGTACTTC	CASSFRAGGRGEQYF
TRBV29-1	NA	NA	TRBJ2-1	TGCAGTGCCGTGATTCGGGAGCAGTTCTTC	CSAVIREQFF
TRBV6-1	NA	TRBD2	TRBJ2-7	TGTGCCAGCAGTGAATGGGCCGGGACTAGCGACTACGAGCAGTACTTC	CASSEWAGTSDYEQYF
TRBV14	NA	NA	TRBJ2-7	TGTGCCAGCAGTCTTTGGGGACGGGAGCTCTACGAGCAGTACTTC	CASSLWGRELYEQYF
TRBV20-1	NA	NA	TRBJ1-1	TGCAGTGCCGAGGGGGACACTGAAGCTTTCTTT	CSAEGDTEAFF
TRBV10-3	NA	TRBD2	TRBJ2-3	TGTGCCATCAGCCTAGCGGGGCCCACAGATACGCAGTATTTT	CAISLAGPTDTQYF
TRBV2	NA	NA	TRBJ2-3	TGTGCCAGCCAAACAGATACGCAGTATTTT	CASQTDTQYF
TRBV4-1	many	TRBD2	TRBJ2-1	TGCGCCAGCAGCCCCGTAGCGGGAGGGCACAATGAGCAGTTCTTC	CASSPVAGGHNEQFF
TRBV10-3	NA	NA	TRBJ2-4	TGTGCCATCAGCGCAGGGGAAGCGGCCAAAAACATTCAGTACTTC	CAISAGEAAKNIQYF
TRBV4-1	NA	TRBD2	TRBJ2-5	TGCGCCAGCAGCCAAGATAATTGGGGAGGGAGGGAGACCCAGTACTTC	CASSQDNWGGRETQYF
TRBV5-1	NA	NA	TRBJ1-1	TGCGCCAGCAGCTCGTCACAGGGGAACACTGAAGCTTTCTTT	CASSSSQGNTEAFF
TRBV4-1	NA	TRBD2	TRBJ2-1	TGCGCCAGCAGCCAAGATTTAACTAGCGGGAGCGATGAGCAGTTCTTC	CASSQDLTSGSDEQFF
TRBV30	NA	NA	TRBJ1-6	TGTGCCTCAGAAAGACAGATCGGCTCACCCCTCCACTTT	CASERQIGSPLHF
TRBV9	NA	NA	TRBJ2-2	TGTGCCAGCAGCGTCCCCGCTAGCTCCGGGGAGCTGTTTTTT	CASSVPASSGELFF
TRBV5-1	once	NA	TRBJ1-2	TGCGCCAGCAGCTTGGGGCAGATTAACTATGGCTACACCTTC	CASSLGQINYGYTF
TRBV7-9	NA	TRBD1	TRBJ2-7	TGTGCCAGCAGCTTCCGGGACAGGGGTACTTACGAGCAGTACTTC	CASSFRDRGTYEQYF
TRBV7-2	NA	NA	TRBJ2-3	TGTGCCAGCAGCTTGGGACTTTACACAGATACGCAGTATTTT	CASSLGLYTDTQYF
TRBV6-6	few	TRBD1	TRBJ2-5	TGTGCCAGCAGTCACGACGGACAGGGGAGAGTCCAGTACTTC	CASSHDGQGRVQYF
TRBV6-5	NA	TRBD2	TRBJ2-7	TGTGCCAGCAGCTCCATACCCAGCGGGGCCTACGAGCAGTACTTC	CASSSIPSGAYEQYF
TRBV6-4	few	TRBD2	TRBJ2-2	TGTGCCAGCAGTGCTAGCGGGAGACCCGACTCGAACACCGGGGAGCTGTTTTTT	CASSASGRPDSNTGELFF
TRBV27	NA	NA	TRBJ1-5	TGTGCCAGCTCCGCGAGTGGTCAGCCCCAGCATTTT	CASSASGQPQHF
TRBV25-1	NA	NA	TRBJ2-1	TGTGCCAGCAGTATGGAGCGTGTACACAATGAGCAGTTCTTC	CASSMERVHNEQFF
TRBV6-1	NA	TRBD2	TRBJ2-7	TGTGCCAGCAGCAAGCGGGAAGGAGACGAGCAGTACTTC	CASSKREGDEQYF
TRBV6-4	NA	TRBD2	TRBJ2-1	TGTGCCAGCAGTGAAACCGCTAGCGGGACGGTAGATGAGCAGTTCTTC	CASSETASGTVDEQFF
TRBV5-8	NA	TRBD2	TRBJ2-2	TGTGCCAGCAGCTTTAATCTAGCGGGACCCACCGGGGAGCTGTTTTTT	CASSFNLAGPTGELFF